Sequencing of this T cell receptor (beta chain) was carried out in a study of T cell responses to AZD1222 COVID-19 vaccine. General study findings and limits: Unmutated variant regions are reportedly targeted by nearly half of spike-specific TCRs. White British people made up most donors, females outnumbered males, and clonal diversity was possibly underestimated. Spike-specific TCR breadth and depth rose after two AZD1222 doses. Recipients of AZD1222 seropositive at baseline numbered only 6 or 7.

About this clone: The antigen is unknown.

Clones were read by immunoSEQ multiplex PCR, and TCRdb kept only the in-frame ones, dropping some. Of about 190,000 clones in the sample, 87% are singletons; the top ten hold about 3%. The CDR3 has 18 amino acids. CDR1 is MDHEN and CDR2 is SYDVKM in the germline V gene. V dropped 3 bases and J dropped 2; count of bases not matched to a gene: 12. The sample in question was peripheral blood, obtained on day 0 of MenACWY control vaccination. This receptor was taken from an adult in good health. The chain is built from TRBV28 and TRBJ1-5; 8 bases align to TRBD1. The CDR3 loop reads CASSLGIVDRVGNQPQHF. CDR3 DNA sequence: TGTGCCAGCAGTTTGGGGATTGTGGACAGGGTGGGCAATCAGCCCCAGCATTTT.